This entry lists 2 T cell receptor beta chains sequenced from one sample in a study of T cell repertoires in cytomegalovirus infection. TCRdb processed the reads anew with MiXCR; each CDR3 protein has one entry. Here the sample spans around 300,000 distinct CDR3 sequences, 9.5% being singletons. Input material: PBMCs. The source of these receptors is a human donor in good health (CMV status not recorded). Some clones in this sample may be carry-over from other donors' samples.

In its sample, this clonotype was seen a few times. J is TRBJ2-1 and V is TRBV6-2 or TRBV6-3; D tentatively fits TRBD1 or TRBD2 (5 bases each). V was cut by 6 bases and J by 6 bases, with 18 bases left in between. The CDR3 sequence is 15 residues long. Germline CDR1 and CDR2: MNHEY and SVGEGT. CDR3 loop: CASRGPGAQSNEQFF. The DNA for the CDR3 is TGTGCCAGCAGGGGCCCCGGGGCTCAAAGCAATGAGCAGTTCTTC.

The genes are TRBV20-1 and TRBJ2-3, with 10 bases aligning to TRBD2. Trimming removed 6 bases from V and 11 bases from J; junction bases left unmatched: 11. The CDR3 is 13 amino acids. Germline CDR1 is DFQATT and CDR2 is SNEGSKA (reference sequence). CDR3 nucleotides: TGCAGTGCCAGGGAGCGACTAGCGGGCCAGCAGTATTTT. Its translation: CSARERLAGQQYF.